The 9 T cell receptor beta chains below come from one sample, sequenced in a study of control samples from healthy donors and cancer patients. Libraries were prepared by immunoSEQ multiplex PCR; TCRdb keeps only in-frame clonotypes and omits some of them. Of over 80,000 clones in the sample, around 85% were seen once. Material: blood. The receptors derive from a man younger than 40 in good health.

The DNA of the CDR3 is TGTGCCAGCAGCGTATCAGGGGTGCCCTACGAGCAGTACTTC. This encodes CASSVSGVPYEQYF. The rearrangement joins TRBV9 to TRBJ2-7; the D gene is possibly TRBD1 (6 bases). V lost 1 base and J 2 bases, leaving 10 bases between the germline ends. Per germline, CDR1 SGDLS and CDR2 YYNGEE. This CDR3 has 14 amino acids. The entire variable domain, with the rest obtained from reference TRBV9 and TRBJ2-7, is as follows: DSGVTQTPKHLITATGQRVTLRCSPRSGDLSVYWYQQSLDQGLQFLIQYYNGEERAKGNILERFSAQQFPDLHSELNLSSLELGDSALYFCASSVSGVPYEQYFGPGTRLTVT.

This chain joins TRBV2 and TRBJ1-1, with D hard to call. This CDR3 region has 12 residues. V was cut by 9 bases and J by 7 bases, with 15 bases left in between. Germline-derived CDR1 and CDR2 are SNHLY and FYNNEI. DNA for the CDR3: TGTGCCAGTCGAAGAGAGAGTTTTGAAGCTTTCTTT. It codes for CASRRESFEAFF. Together with reference TRBV2 and TRBJ1-1, the CDR3 gives the full variable domain: EPEVTQTPSHQVTQMGQEVILRCVPISNHLYFYWYRQILGQKVEFLVSFYNNEISEKSEIFDDQFSVERPDGSNFTLKIRSTKLEDSAMYFCASRRESFEAFFGQGTRLTVV.

The rearrangement joins TRBV2 to TRBJ2-7; 9 nucleotides match TRBD1. This CDR3 comprises 16 residues. Trimming cost V 4 bases and J 2 bases; bases outside gene matches: 9. Germline CDR1 is SNHLY and CDR2 is FYNNEI. Here the CDR3 reads CASSAGPGQGAYEQYF. The CDR3 bases are TGTGCCAGCAGTGCCGGGCCGGGACAGGGAGCCTACGAGCAGTACTTC.

The chain couples TRBV11-1 to TRBJ1-1; D not resolved. CDR3 length equals 14 residues. The V gene lost 3 bases and the J gene lost 6 bases, with 14 bases spanning the gap. Germline loops: CDR1 SGHAT, CDR2 FQDESV (reference sequence). CDR3 bases: TGTGCCAGCAGCTTGATGGTCTCGAGGGCTGAAGCTTTCTTT. Its translation is CASSLMVSRAEAFF. The variable domain in full, completed from reference TRBV11-1 and TRBJ1-1, reads EAEVAQSPRYKITEKSQAVAFWCDPISGHATLYWYRQILGQGPELLVQFQDESVVDDSQLPKDRFSAERLKGVDSTLKIQPAELGDSAMYLCASSLMVSRAEAFFGQGTRLTVV.

This clone was seen just once. The chain links TRBV11-2 to TRBJ2-3, with TRBD2 identical over 12 bases. This CDR3 region has 18 residues. Trimming at V came to 3 bases and at J to 1 base, leaving 8 bases not matched to a gene. In germline, CDR1 is SGHAT, CDR2 FQNNGV. The CDR3: CASSLWLAGGQGTDTQYF. Written as DNA, the CDR3 is TGTGCCAGCAGCTTGTGGCTAGCGGGGGGGCAAGGCACAGATACGCAGTATTTT.

A single count supports this clone. The chain uses TRBV9 and TRBJ1-1; 8 nucleotides align to TRBD1. The V and J ends lost 4 bases and 9 bases, in that order; junction bases with no gene match: 8. The CDR3 runs to 13 residues. Per germline, CDR1 SGDLS and CDR2 YYNGEE. The CDR3 bases are TGTGCCAGCAGCAAGACGGACAGGGAGAAAGCTTTCTTT. Translating it yields CASSKTDREKAFF.

This chain's CDR3 is CASRAAKDSPLHF. The CDR3 nucleotides are TGTGCCAGCAGGGCGGCCAAGGATTCACCCCTCCACTTT. This chain links TRBV6-5 with TRBJ1-6; no clear D gene. The V and J ends lost 6 bases and 8 bases respectively, with 11 bases between them. In germline, CDR1 is MNHEY, CDR2 SVGAGI. This CDR3 is built from 13 residues.

The chain is built from TRBV30 and TRBJ1-6; maybe TRBD1 (6 bases). CDR1 is GTSNPN and CDR2 is SVGIG in the germline V gene (reference sequence). The V and J ends lost 3 bases and 3 bases respectively, with 15 bases between them. The CDR3 has 16 amino acids. The CDR3 loop reads CAWRAPRGHYNSPLHF. In nucleotides, the CDR3 is TGTGCCTGGAGGGCCCCGCGGGGGCACTATAATTCACCCCTCCACTTT.

The genes are TRBV7-9 and TRBJ2-1; 15 nucleotides line up with TRBD2. J lost 7 bases, V lost 3 bases, and 10 bases had no gene match. The germline V gene encodes CDR1 SEHNR and CDR2 FQNEAQ (reference sequence). This CDR3 spans 18 amino acids. CDR3 amino acids: CASSFWTSGGAWYNEQFF. DNA for the CDR3: TGTGCCAGCAGCTTTTGGACTAGCGGGGGGGCGTGGTATAATGAGCAGTTCTTC.